This TCR beta chain is drawn from a study of T-cell reconstitution after alpha-beta-depleted transplantation in children (dated by TCRdb to about 2016). Study-wide context: Using TCR repertoire profiling, the study followed T-cell immune reconstitution in a quantitative way in children after TCRalphabeta/CD19-depleted allogeneic hematopoietic cell transplantation. What the work shows at the level of the full study, not this receptor alone: The frequencies of hyperexpanded clones fell over the following months, and after one year, T-cell counts and TCRbeta diversity were mostly attributed to newly produced T cells. About two months after transplant, the apparently early recovery of alphabetaT-cell counts reportedly depended on just several hundred clones that had expanded rapidly and came from non-depleted graft cells. The high TCRbeta diversity at day 60 in some patients was ascribed to recipient T cells and intrathymic progenitors that had survived conditioning.

This clonotype was seen more than once but under ten times. Its recognized antigen is unknown. Within one base of it there is no much larger clone, and no base qualities were kept. The treatment or condition label, as the study defines it: allogeneic hematopoietic cell transplantation with graft depleted of TCRalphabeta T cells and CD19 B cells. The children who served as transplant recipients had been given grafts of TCRalphabeta/CD19-depleted allogeneic hematopoietic cells. The library was prepared using PCR. Sequencing relied on an Illumina HiSeq 2500. Molecular barcoding was employed in the preparation of TCR libraries, with unique molecular identifiers being used to normalize TCRbeta repertoire quantification. The public reads were reprocessed in TCRdb via fastp at Q25 and MiXCR, keeping in-frame beta chains. Every distinct CDR3 protein forms one entry, paired with its most common genes and DNA. This sample is represented by 900,000 or so distinct CDR3 sequences; 15% to 20% of them were singletons. The ten largest clones add up to about 5% of the sample.

Counted from cysteine to phenylalanine, this CDR3 has 16 amino acids. The kept DNA is CDR3 alone, 48 bases in frame from the first base. Trimming at the junction amounts to 4 bases on V and 0 bases on J, and the germline ends lie 15 bases apart. For CDR1 and CDR2, the germline V gene (reference sequence) lists MNHEY and SMNVEV. The chain is encoded by TRBV27 joined to TRBJ1-2; possibly the D gene is TRBD1, per 5 matching bases. Sequencing used PBMCs, mostly from graft donor cells, obtained 360 days after TCRalphabeta/CD19-depleted stem cell transplant. The TCR was taken from a male patient younger than 18 who had a stem cell transplant for acute lymphoblastic leukemia, so the T cells may come from the graft donor. The CDR3 region has the sequence CASSSRSGLANYGYTF. The DNA is TGTGCCAGCAGTTCCCGATCAGGGTTAGCTAACTATGGCTACACCTTC.